This TCR beta chain was recorded in a study of patients and donors after allogeneic stem cell transplantation. Germline V lookup: CDR1 SGHRS, CDR2 YFSETQ. Between the trimmed V and J ends, which lost 3 bases and 9 bases, there was a span of 18 bases. This CDR3 is 14 amino acids long. TCRdb reprocessed the RT-PCR reads with MiXCR, giving one entry per CDR3 protein. The sample consists of about 960,000 distinct CDR3 sequences, about 20% of them appearing once. The material sequenced was blood, either unsorted or a sorted T cell fraction (not recorded which). This TCR was sampled from a human donor who was either an allogeneic HSCT recipient or a stem cell or donor lymphocyte infusion donor (not recorded which). It is not recorded whose cells these are; they may come from a transplant donor. The chain recombines TRBV5-1 with TRBJ1-2, with TRBD1 as a possible D gene (5 bases). CDR3 sequence: CASSWVEQGGSYTF. The DNA of the CDR3 is TGCGCCAGCAGCTGGGTTGAGCAGGGAGGCAGCTACACCTTC.